This T cell receptor beta chain was identified in a study of beta chain features in type 1 diabetes. Sequenced material consisted of expressed TCRB transcripts (all of the isolated RNA was reverse transcribed). Produced via immunoSEQ multiplex PCR; TCRdb's table is partial and in-frame only. Here the sample spans 640,000 or so clones, more than 12% being singletons. This clone was found a few times. No antigen is known for it. Findings of the study overall: Among all four CD4+ subsets, Type 1 diabetes patients had TCRB CDR3s that were moderately but significantly shorter. Insertion counts at VDJ junctions were lower in type 1 diabetes patients, who also showed more deletions there.

The germline gives CDR1 LNHDA, CDR2 SQIVND (reference sequence). Trimming stripped 7 bases from V and 5 bases from J, with 14 bases between. The CDR3 runs 13 residues. The V gene is TRBV19, the J gene TRBJ2-5; D possibly uses TRBD1 or TRBD2 (5 bases each). Input material: naive CD4+ T cells from blood. The TCR originated in a man between 18 and 29 years old with type 1 diabetes. The CDR3 region is CASTAEGTETQYF. The DNA for the CDR3 is TGTGCCAGTACCGCCGAGGGGACGGAGACCCAGTACTTC.